These 2 T cell receptor beta chains share one sample of origin, sequenced in a study of blood T cell repertoires in COVID-19. Here immunoSEQ multiplex PCR was the method, and the copy in TCRdb shows in-frame clones only, minus some. The data show roughly 360,000 clones, about four fifths seen once. Sample: PBMCs or T cells enriched from blood (not recorded which). The receptors were gathered from a woman aged 45-65 years who had recovered from COVID-19.

This clone came up once. The J gene is TRBJ1-2, the V gene TRBV30; TRBD1 matches at 7 bases. The CDR3 loop spans 17 amino acids. In germline, CDR1 is GTSNPN, CDR2 SVGIG (reference sequence). Unmatched junction bases numbered 23, after V lost 5 bases and J lost 8 bases. The chain's CDR3 is CAWLDRGSSRGSLGYTF. In nucleotides, the CDR3 is TGTGCCTGGCTTGACCGGGGCTCCTCCAGGGGGTCGCTGGGCTACACCTTC.

The chain couples TRBV6-2 or TRBV6-3 to TRBJ2-3; 9 positions agree with TRBD2. Losses at the gene ends were 3 bases for V and 0 bases for J; bases not matched to a gene: 10. The CDR3 is 18 amino acids. CDR1 and CDR2 (germline): MNHEY, SVGEGT. The CDR3 reads CASSYSWGLAVSTDTQYF. In DNA, the CDR3 is TGTGCCAGCAGTTATAGTTGGGGACTAGCTGTGAGCACAGATACGCAGTATTTT.